This TCR beta chain was profiled in a study of blood T cell repertoires in COVID-19. Turning to the study itself: PBMCs, B-cell-depleted T cells, or T cells were the source of the cDNA or gDNA that made up the material.

The protocol was immunoSEQ multiplex PCR, while the TCRdb copy is restricted to in-frame clones and leaves out a portion. The table has roughly 130,000 clones, 70% to 85% seen once. Germline assignment: CDR1 SGHRS and CDR2 YFSETQ. CDR3 length equals 14 residues. Deletions cut 3 bases from V and 0 bases from J, with 8 bases between. This clonotype was sampled from a woman aged 50 to 60 with acute or convalescent COVID-19. The sample consisted of peripheral blood. The chain carries TRBV5-1 and TRBJ2-3; a possible D gene is TRBD2 (6 bases). The chain's CDR3 is CASSWGTSTDTQYF. The CDR3 DNA reads TGCGCCAGCAGCTGGGGGACTAGCACAGATACGCAGTATTTT. Filled out from reference TRBV5-1 and TRBJ2-3, the complete variable domain reads KAGVTQTPRYLIKTRGQQVTLSCSPISGHRSVSWYQQTPGQGLQFLFEYFSETQRNKGNFPGRFSGRQFSNSRSEMNVSTLELGDSALYLCASSWGTSTDTQYFGPGTRLTVL.